This TCR beta chain was captured in a study of technical replicates of blood from a few donors. The method was immunoSEQ multiplex PCR; TCRdb's version includes in-frame clones alone and lacks a portion of them. The data show roughly 45,000 clones, 80% to 95% seen once. The length of the CDR3 is 11 residues. J was trimmed by 8 bases and V by 3 bases; bases with no gene match: 0. Germline V gives CDR1 DFQATT, CDR2 SNEGSKA (reference sequence). The clonotype comes from a human donor in good health. Some clones in this sample may be carry-over from other donors' samples. Sequenced sample: PBMCs. The rearrangement joins TRBV20-1 to TRBJ1-4; TRBD1 agrees at 7 bases. The CDR3 loop is CSARTGEKLFF. The CDR3 nucleotides read TGCAGTGCTAGGACAGGGGAAAAACTGTTTTTT.